This TCR beta chain came from a study of T-cell reconstitution after alpha-beta-depleted transplantation in children. Study findings and constraints: The authors attributed T-cell counts and diversity one year after transplant mostly to newly produced T cells.

With respect to this clonotype: Its antigen is unknown.

Germline CDR1 is SGHRS and CDR2 is YFSETQ. J was trimmed by 2 bases and V by 2 bases; bases with no gene match: 6. The CDR3 has 16 residues. Preparation of the TCRbeta library was carried out with unique molecular identifiers. TCRdb ran MiXCR on the PCR reads and lists one entry per CDR3 protein. Here the sample spans around 100,000 distinct CDR3 sequences, 4.5% to 7.5% being singletons. The sequences come from PBMCs, mostly from graft donor cells, collected 60 days after TCRalphabeta/CD19-depleted stem cell transplant. J is TRBJ2-7 and V is TRBV5-1; TRBD1 matches at 11 bases. The TCR comes from a female patient between 2 and 15 years old who had a stem cell transplant for Fanconi anemia, so the T cells may come from the graft donor. CDR3 DNA sequence: TGCGCCAGCAGCTTATGGCCGGGACAGGGGGCCTACGAGCAGTACTTC. This gives the protein CASSLWPGQGAYEQYF.